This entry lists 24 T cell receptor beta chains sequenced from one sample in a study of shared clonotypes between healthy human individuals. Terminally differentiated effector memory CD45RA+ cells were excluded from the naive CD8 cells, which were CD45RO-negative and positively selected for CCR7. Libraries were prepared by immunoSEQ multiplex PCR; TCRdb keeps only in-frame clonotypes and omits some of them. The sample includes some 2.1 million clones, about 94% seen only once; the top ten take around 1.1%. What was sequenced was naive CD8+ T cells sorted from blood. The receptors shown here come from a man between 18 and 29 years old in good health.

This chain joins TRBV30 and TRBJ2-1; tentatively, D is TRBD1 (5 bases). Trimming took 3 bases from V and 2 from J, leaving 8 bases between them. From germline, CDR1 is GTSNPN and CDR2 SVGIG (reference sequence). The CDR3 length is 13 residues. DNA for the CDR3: TGTGCCTGGAGCCTGGACACCTACAATGAGCAGTTCTTC. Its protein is CAWSLDTYNEQFF.

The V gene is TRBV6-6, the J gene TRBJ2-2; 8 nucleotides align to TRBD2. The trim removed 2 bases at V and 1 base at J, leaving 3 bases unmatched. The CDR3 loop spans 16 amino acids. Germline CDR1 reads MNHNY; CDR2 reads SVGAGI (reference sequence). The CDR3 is CASSYLLAGNTGELFF. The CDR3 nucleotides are TGTGCCAGCAGTTACCTCCTAGCGGGGAACACCGGGGAGCTGTTTTTT.

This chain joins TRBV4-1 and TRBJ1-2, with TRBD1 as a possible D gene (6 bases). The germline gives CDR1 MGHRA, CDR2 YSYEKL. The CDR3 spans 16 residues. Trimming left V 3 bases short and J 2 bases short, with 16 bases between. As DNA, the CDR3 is TGCGCCAGCAGCCATAGCGAGACAGGAGTCAACTATGGCTACACCTTC. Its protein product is CASSHSETGVNYGYTF.

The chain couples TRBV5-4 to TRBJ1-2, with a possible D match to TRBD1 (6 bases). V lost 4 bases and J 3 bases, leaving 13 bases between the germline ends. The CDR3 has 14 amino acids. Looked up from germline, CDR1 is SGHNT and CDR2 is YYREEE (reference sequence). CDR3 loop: CASSTGGPDYGYTF. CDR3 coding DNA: TGTGCCAGCAGCACCGGGGGCCCAGACTATGGCTACACCTTC.

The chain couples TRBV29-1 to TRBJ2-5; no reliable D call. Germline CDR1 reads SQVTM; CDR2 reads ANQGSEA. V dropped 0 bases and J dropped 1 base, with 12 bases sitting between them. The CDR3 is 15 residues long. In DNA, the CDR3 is TGCAGCGTTGAAGACCCTCTAGAGCCCCAAGAGACCCAGTACTTC. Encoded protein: CSVEDPLEPQETQYF.

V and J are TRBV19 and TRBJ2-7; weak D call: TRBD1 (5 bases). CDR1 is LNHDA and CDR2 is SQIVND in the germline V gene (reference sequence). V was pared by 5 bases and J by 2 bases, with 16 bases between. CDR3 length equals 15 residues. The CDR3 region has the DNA TGTGCCAGTAGTCCGCAGGGTGTGATCCCCTACGAGCAGTACTTC. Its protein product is CASSPQGVIPYEQYF.

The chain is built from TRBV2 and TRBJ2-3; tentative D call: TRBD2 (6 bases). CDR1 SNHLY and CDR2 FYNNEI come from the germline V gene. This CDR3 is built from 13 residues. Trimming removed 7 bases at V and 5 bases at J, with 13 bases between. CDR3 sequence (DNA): TGTGCCAGCAAAAATCCGGGAGAAGATACGCAGTATTTT. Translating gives CASKNPGEDTQYF. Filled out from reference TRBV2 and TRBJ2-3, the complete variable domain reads EPEVTQTPSHQVTQMGQEVILRCVPISNHLYFYWYRQILGQKVEFLVSFYNNEISEKSEIFDDQFSVERPDGSNFTLKIRSTKLEDSAMYFCASKNPGEDTQYFGPGTRLTVL.

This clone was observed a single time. For the CDR3, the DNA is TGTGCCAGCAGCTCAGGGACTAACCAAGAGACCCAGTACTTC. It is translated as CASSSGTNQETQYF. The chain recombines TRBV11-2 with TRBJ2-5, with TRBD2 identical over 7 bases. Germline trimming cut 4 bases from V and 0 bases from J; bases unmatched to any gene: 2. This CDR3 spans 14 amino acids. The germline V gene encodes CDR1 SGHAT and CDR2 FQNNGV.

CDR3 protein: CASSLWETSTDTQYF. The DNA for the CDR3 is TGTGCCAGCAGCTTATGGGAGACTAGCACAGATACGCAGTATTTT. The chain has TRBV7-8 and TRBJ2-3; the D gene is possibly TRBD2 (5 bases). The ends were cut back, 2 bases at V and 0 bases at J, with 9 bases in the middle. There are 15 residues in the CDR3. Germline V gene data show CDR1 as SGHVS and CDR2 as FQNEAQ. Based on the CDR3 plus reference TRBV7-8 and TRBJ2-3, the full variable domain is GAGVSQSPRYKVAKRGQDVALRCDPISGHVSLFWYQQALGQGPEFLTYFQNEAQLDKSGLPSDRFFAERPEGSVSTLKIQRTQQEDSAVYLCASSLWETSTDTQYFGPGTRLTVL.

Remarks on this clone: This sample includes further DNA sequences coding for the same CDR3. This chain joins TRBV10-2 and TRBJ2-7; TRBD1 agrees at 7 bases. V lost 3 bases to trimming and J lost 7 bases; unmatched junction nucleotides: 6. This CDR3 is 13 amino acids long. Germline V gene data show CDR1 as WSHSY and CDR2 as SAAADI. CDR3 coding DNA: TGCGCCAGCAGTGATACAGGGGTGGGGGAGCAGTACTTC. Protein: CASSDTGVGEQYF.

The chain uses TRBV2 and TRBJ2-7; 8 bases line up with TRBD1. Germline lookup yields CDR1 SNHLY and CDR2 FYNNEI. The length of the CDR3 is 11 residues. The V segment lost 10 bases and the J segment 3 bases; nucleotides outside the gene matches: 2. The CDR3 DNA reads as TGTGCCATCGGACAGGGCTACGAGCAGTACTTC. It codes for CAIGQGYEQYF.

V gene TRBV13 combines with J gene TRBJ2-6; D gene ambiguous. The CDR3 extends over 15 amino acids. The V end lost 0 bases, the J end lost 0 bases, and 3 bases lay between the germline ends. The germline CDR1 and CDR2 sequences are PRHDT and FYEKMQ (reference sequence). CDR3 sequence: CASSLGHSGANVLTF. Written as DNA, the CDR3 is TGTGCCAGCAGCTTAGGACACTCTGGGGCCAACGTCCTGACTTTC.

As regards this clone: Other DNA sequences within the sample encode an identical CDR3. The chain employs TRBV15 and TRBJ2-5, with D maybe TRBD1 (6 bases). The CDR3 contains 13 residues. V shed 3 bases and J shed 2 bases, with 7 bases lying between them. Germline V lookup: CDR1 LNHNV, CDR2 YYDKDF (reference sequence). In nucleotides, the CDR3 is TGTGCCACCAGCAGGGACAGACAAGAGACCCAGTACTTC. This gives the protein CATSRDRQETQYF. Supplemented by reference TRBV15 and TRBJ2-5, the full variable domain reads DAMVIQNPRYQVTQFGKPVTLSCSQTLNHNVMYWYQQKSSQAPKLLFHYYDKDFNNEADTPDNFQSRRPNTSFCFLDIRSPGLGDTAMYLCATSRDRQETQYFGPGTRLLVL.

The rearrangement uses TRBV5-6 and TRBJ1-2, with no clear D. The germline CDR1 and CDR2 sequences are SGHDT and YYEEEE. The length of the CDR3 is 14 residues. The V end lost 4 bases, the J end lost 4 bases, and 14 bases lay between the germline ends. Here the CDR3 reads CASSVGGQVYGYTF. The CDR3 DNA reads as TGTGCCAGCAGCGTAGGAGGGCAGGTCTATGGCTACACCTTC.

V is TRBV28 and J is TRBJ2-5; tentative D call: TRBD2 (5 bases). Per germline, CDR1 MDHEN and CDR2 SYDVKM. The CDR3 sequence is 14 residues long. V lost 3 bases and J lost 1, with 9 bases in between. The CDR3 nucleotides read TGTGCCAGCAGTTTGTTGGACTCCCAAGAGACCCAGTACTTC. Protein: CASSLLDSQETQYF.

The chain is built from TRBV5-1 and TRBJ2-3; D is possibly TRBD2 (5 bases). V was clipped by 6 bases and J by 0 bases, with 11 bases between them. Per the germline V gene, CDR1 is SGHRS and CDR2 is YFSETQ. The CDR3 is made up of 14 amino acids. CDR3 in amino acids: CASKASSSTDTQYF. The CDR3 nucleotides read TGCGCCAGCAAGGCTTCTAGCAGCACAGATACGCAGTATTTT.

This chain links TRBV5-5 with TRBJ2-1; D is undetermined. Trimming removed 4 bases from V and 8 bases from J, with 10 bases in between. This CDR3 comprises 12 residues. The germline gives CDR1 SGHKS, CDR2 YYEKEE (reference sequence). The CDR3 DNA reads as TGTGCCAGCAGCCCGGGTTTGGATGAGCAGTTCTTC. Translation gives CASSPGLDEQFF.

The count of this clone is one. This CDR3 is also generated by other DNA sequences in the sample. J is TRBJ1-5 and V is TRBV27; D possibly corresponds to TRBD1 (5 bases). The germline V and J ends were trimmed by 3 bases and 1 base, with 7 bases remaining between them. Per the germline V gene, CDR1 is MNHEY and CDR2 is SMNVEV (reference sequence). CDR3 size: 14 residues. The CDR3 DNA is TGTGCCAGCAGTTTCCCAGGGAGCAATCAGCCCCAGCATTTT. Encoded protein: CASSFPGSNQPQHF.

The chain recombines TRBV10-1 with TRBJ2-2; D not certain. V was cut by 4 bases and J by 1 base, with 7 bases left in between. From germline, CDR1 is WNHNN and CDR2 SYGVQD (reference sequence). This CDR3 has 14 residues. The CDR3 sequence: CASSVRGNTGELFF. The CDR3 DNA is TGCGCCAGCAGTGTGCGAGGGAACACCGGGGAGCTGTTTTTT.

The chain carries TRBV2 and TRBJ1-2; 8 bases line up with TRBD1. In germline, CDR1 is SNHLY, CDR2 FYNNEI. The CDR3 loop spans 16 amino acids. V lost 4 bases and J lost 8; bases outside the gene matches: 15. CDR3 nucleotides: TGTGCCAGCAGTGTAACCCGAGGACAGGGCGATTTAGGCTACACCTTC. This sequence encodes CASSVTRGQGDLGYTF.

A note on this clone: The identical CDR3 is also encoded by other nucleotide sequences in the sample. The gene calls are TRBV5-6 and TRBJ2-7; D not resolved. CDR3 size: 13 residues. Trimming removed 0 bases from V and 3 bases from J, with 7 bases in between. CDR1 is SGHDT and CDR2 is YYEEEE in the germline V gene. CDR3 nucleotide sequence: TGTGCCAGCAGCTTGGGGACGCTCTACGAGCAGTACTTC. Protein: CASSLGTLYEQYF.

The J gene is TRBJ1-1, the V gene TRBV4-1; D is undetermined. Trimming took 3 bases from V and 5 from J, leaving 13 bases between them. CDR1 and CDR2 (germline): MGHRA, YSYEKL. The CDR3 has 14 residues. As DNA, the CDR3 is TGCGCCAGCAGCCAGGTGCAGGTTCCGACTGAAGCTTTCTTT. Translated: CASSQVQVPTEAFF.

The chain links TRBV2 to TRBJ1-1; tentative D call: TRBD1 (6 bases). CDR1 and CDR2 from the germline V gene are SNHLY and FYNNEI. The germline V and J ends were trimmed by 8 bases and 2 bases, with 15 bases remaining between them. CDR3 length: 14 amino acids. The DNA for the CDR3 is TGTGCCAGCGGGGGACACGGGCTAAACACTGAAGCTTTCTTT. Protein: CASGGHGLNTEAFF.

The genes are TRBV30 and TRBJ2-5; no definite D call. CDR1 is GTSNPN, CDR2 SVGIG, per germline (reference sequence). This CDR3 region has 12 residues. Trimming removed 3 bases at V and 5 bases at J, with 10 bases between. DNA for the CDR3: TGTGCCTGGAGATCAGATGACGAGACCCAGTACTTC. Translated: CAWRSDDETQYF. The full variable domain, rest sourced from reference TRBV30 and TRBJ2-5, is SQTIHQWPATLVQPVGSPLSLECTVEGTSNPNLYWYRQAAGRGLQLLFYSVGIGQISSEVPQNLSASRPQDRQFILSSKKLLLSDSGFYLCAWRSDDETQYFGPGTRLLVL.